This TCR beta chain came from a study of cytomegalovirus exposure and HLA in healthy donors. Germline lookup yields CDR1 LNHDA and CDR2 SQIVND (reference sequence). Trimming stripped 7 bases from V and 6 bases from J, with 23 bases between. This CDR3 spans 16 amino acids. Study results and limitations: On later analysis, the bulk of CMV-associated TCR beta chains appeared to be HLA-restricted.

About this clone: As yet, its antigen is unknown.

Both 60 Vbeta primers and 13 Jbeta primers went into the PCR. Sequenced by immunoSEQ multiplex PCR; TCRdb stores in-frame clones only, minus some. There are some 190,000 clones in the sample; 80% to 90% occur only once, and 2% to 2.5% lies in the top ten. This chain uses TRBV19 with TRBJ2-3; the D gene is possibly TRBD2 (6 bases). The sample taken for sequencing was PBMCs. This TCR came from a male donor in good health and CMV-seronegative. CDR3 bases: TGTGCCAGTACCCCTACGGGAGTAGTCTCCGACGATACGCAGTATTTT. It encodes CASTPTGVVSDDTQYF.